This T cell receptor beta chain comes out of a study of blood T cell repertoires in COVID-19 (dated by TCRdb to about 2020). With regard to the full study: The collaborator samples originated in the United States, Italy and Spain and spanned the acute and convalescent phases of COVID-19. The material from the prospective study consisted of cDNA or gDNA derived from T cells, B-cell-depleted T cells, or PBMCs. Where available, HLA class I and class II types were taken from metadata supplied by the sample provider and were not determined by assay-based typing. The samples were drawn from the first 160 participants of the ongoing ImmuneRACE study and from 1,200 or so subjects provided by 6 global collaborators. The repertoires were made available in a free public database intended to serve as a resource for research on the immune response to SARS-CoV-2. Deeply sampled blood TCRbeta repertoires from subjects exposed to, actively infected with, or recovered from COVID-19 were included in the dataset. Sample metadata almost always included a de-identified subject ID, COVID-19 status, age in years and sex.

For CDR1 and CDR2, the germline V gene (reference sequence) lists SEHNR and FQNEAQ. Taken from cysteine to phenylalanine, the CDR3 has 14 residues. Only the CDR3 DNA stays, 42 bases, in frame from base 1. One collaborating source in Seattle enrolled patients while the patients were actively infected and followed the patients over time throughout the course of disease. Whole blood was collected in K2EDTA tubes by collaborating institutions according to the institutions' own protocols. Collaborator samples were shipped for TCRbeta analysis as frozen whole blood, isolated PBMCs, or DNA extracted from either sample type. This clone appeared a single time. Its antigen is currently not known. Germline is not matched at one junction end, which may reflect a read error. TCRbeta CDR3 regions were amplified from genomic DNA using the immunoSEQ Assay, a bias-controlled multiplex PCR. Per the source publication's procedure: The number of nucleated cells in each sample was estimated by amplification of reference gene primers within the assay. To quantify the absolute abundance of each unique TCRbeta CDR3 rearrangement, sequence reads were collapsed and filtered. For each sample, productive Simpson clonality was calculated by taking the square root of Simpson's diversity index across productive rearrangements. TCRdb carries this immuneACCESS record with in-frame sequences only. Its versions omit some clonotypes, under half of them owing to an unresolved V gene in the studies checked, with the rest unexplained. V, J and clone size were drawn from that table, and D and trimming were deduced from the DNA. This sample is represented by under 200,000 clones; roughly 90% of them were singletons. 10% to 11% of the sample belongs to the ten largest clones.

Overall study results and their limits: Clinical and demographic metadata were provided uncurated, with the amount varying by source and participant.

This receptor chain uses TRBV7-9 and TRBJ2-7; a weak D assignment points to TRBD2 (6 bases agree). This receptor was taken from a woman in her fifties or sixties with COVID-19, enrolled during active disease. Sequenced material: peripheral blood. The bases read TGTGCCAGCAGCCTAGCGATGAGCTCCTACGAGCAGTACTTC. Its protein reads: CASSLAMSSYEQYF.